This TCR beta chain was sequenced for a study of T cell responses to AZD1222 COVID-19 vaccine. Germline V gene sequence: CDR1 WNHNN, CDR2 SYGVQD (reference sequence). This CDR3 contains 17 residues. V lost 0 bases, J lost 4 bases, and 17 bases lay in between. Assay used: immunoSEQ multiplex PCR; TCRdb lists only in-frame clones, some missing. The table has roughly 120,000 clones, around 94% seen once; the top ten hold approximately 3%. The sequence was obtained from an adult in good health. Sequences were derived from peripheral blood, sampled on day 0 of AZD1222 vaccination. This chain joins TRBV10-1 and TRBJ2-3, with D tentatively TRBD2 (6 bases). The DNA of the CDR3 is TGCGCCAGCAGTGAGTCGGGGAGGACCCCGGACCCAGATACGCAGTATTTT. This gives the protein CASSESGRTPDPDTQYF.